This T cell receptor beta chain emerged from a study of T cells expressing NK-cell markers. About the research overall: Cells sorted as CD3+CD56+NKG2C+, CD3+CD56+NKG2C- and CD3+CD56-NKG2C+ T cells supplied the TCR beta repertoires.

TCRdb reanalyzed the 5' RACE reads, giving one entry per CDR3 protein sequence and no DNA. The repertoire table contains 150,000 to 180,000 distinct CDR3 sequences. The CDR3 has 14 residues. Germline V CDR1 and CDR2: LGHNT, FRNRAP. The sample taken for sequencing was blood T cells: a sorted CD56 or NKG2C T cell subset, CD4+ or CD8+ T cells, or bulk PBMC T cells (not recorded which). V is TRBV12-5 and J is TRBJ2-2; no DNA is available, so the TRBD2 call from TCRdb remains unchecked. The sequence was obtained from a woman in her forties or fifties in good health. The CDR3 sequence: CASGLGPNTGELFF.